This T cell receptor beta chain was obtained from a study of cytomegalovirus exposure and HLA in healthy donors. Findings and limits, study-wide: Highly shared variants forming one cluster were likely a sequencing artifact. TCR beta V- and J-gene trimming was later associated with a missense DCLRE1C variant. Researchers counted around 180 TCR beta chains as cytomegalovirus-associated.

In regard to this clone: Its target is unknown.

Vbeta (60) and Jbeta (13) primers were used in the PCR. Sequenced by immunoSEQ multiplex PCR; TCRdb stores in-frame clones only, minus some. The data show some 200,000 clones, almost 85% seen once. The sequencing input was PBMCs. This receptor was identified in a woman aged 40 to 50 in good health and CMV-seronegative.

CDR3 nucleotides: TGTGCCAGCACGTCCCAACAGTCTCAGCCCCAGCATTTT. It yields the protein CASTSQQSQPQHF. The chain couples TRBV2 to TRBJ1-5; unclear D gene. Germline V gives CDR1 SNHLY, CDR2 FYNNEI. The V end was cut by 7 bases, the J end by 6 bases, with 13 bases between. This CDR3 region has 13 residues. The entire variable domain, with the rest obtained from reference TRBV2 and TRBJ1-5, is as follows: EPEVTQTPSHQVTQMGQEVILRCVPISNHLYFYWYRQILGQKVEFLVSFYNNEISEKSEIFDDQFSVERPDGSNFTLKIRSTKLEDSAMYFCASTSQQSQPQHFGDGTRLSIL.